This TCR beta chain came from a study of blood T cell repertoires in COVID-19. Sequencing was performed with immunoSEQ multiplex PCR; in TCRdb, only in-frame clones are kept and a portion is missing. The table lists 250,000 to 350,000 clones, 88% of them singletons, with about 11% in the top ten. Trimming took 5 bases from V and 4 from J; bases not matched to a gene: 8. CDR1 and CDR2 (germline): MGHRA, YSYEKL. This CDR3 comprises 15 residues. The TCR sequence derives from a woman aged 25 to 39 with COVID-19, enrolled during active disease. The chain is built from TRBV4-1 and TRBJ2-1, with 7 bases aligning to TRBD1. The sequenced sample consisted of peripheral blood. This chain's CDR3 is CASSVRDSSYNEQFF. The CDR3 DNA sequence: TGCGCCAGCAGCGTCCGGGACAGTTCTTACAATGAGCAGTTCTTC.